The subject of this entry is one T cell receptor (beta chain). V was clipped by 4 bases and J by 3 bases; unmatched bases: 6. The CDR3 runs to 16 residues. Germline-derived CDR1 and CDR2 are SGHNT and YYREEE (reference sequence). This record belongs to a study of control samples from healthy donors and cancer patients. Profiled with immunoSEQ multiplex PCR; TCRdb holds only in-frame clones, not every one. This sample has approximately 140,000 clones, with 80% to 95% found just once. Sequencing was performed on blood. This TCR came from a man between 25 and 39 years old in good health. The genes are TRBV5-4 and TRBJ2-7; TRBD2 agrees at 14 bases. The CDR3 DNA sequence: TGTGCCAGCAGCCTGGGACTAGCGGGAGCAGACTACGAGCAGTACTTC. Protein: CASSLGLAGADYEQYF.